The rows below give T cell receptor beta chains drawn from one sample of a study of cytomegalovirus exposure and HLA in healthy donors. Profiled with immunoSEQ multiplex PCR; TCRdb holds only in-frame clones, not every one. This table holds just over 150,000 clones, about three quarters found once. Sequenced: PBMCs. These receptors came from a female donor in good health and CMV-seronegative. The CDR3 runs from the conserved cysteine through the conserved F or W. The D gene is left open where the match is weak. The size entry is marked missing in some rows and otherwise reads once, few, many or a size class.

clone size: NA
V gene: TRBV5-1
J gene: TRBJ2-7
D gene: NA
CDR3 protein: CASSSGQISYEQYF
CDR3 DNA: TGCGCCAGCAGCTCCGGACAGATCTCCTACGAGCAGTACTTC

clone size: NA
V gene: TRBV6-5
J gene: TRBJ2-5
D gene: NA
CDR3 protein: CASSYSGETQYF
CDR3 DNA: TGTGCCAGCAGTTACTCGGGCGAGACCCAGTACTTC

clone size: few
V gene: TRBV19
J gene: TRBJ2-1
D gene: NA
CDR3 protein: CASARQVDNEQFF
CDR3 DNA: TGTGCCAGTGCACGACAGGTAGACAATGAGCAGTTCTTC

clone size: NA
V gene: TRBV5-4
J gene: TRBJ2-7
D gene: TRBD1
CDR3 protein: CASSTNTGVRYF
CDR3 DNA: TGTGCCAGCAGTACCAATACAGGGGTTCGGTACTTC

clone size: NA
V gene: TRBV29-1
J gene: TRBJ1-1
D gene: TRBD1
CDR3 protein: CSVGDRGAEAFF
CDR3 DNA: TGCAGCGTCGGTGACAGGGGCGCTGAAGCTTTCTTT

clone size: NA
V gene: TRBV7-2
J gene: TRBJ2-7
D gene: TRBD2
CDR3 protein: CASSLSGREPYEQYF
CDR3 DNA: TGTGCCAGCAGCCTATCTGGGCGGGAGCCCTACGAGCAGTACTTC

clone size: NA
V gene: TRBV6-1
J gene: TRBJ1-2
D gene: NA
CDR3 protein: CASSEPGIYYGYTF
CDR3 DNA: TGTGCCAGCAGTGAACCAGGTATCTACTATGGCTACACCTTC

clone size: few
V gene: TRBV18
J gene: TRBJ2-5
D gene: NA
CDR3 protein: CASSPPSGETQYF
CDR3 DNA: TGTGCCAGCTCACCACCTAGCGGAGAGACCCAGTACTTC

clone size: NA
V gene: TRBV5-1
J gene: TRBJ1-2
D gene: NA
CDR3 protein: CASSSGTGDNYGYTF
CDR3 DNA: TGCGCCAGCAGCTCCGGGACGGGAGATAACTATGGCTACACCTTC

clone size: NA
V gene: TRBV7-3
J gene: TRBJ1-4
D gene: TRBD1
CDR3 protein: CASSLWGQGVGKLFF
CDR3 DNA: TGTGCCAGCAGCTTATGGGGCCAGGGGGTGGGAAAACTGTTTTTT